Sequencing of this TCR beta chain was carried out in a study of shared clonotypes between healthy human individuals. Notes on the study in general: In contrast to clonotypes shared by all four donors, non-shared clonotypes had lower generation probabilities.

It was at deep level that the assay was run. Clones were read by immunoSEQ multiplex PCR, and TCRdb kept only the in-frame ones, dropping some. The sample includes more than 850,000 clones, around three quarters of them seen just once. Comment on this clone: Its specificity is not known.

The CDR3 runs 13 residues. CDR1 is MNHEY and CDR2 is SVGAGI in the germline V gene. V was trimmed by 2 bases and J by 11 bases, leaving 15 bases between them. Sequences were obtained from memory CD4+ T cells from PBMCs. Subset given: CD45RA-negative fraction. The sequence derives from a man aged 18 to 30 in good health. Some clones in this sample may be carry-over from other donors' samples. The chain couples TRBV6-5 to TRBJ1-1; D is undetermined. The CDR3: CASSYKLGSEAFF. The CDR3 region has the DNA TGTGCCAGCAGTTACAAGCTCGGTTCCGAGGCTTTCTTT.